This T cell receptor (beta chain) was recorded in a study of early T cells in non-severe SARS-CoV-2 infection (dated by TCRdb to the early 2020s). Turning to the overall study: Because TCR sequencing relied on bulk RNA taken from unsorted whole blood, pairing of alpha and beta chains was not possible. The paper's findings and limits, for the study overall: VDJdb matching was skewed toward anti-spike CD8 responses, so virus-specific expansions were likely underestimated and private and CD4 specificities were missed.

As encoded in the germline V gene, CDR1 is MDHEN while CDR2 is SYDVKM. The cysteine opens and the phenylalanine closes a CDR3 of 11 amino acids. Only CDR3 DNA remains: 33 bases, in frame from the first base. Trimming costs V 3 bases and J 9 bases, and their ends lie 9 bases apart. The study was a case-control design nested within a healthcare worker cohort in London, UK, with weekly nasopharyngeal swab PCR tests and blood sampling. Between 23 and 31 March 2020, the week of the UK lockdown, healthcare workers were enrolled and then followed up weekly for as long as 16 weeks. In regard to this clonotype: Its antigen is not yet known. Within one base of it there is no much larger clone, and no base qualities were kept.

Preparation of the library involved 5' RACE. Sequencing used a NextSeq 500. To correct for sequencing error and PCR bias, the TCR library protocol tagged individual cDNA molecules with unique molecular identifiers. Both TCR alpha and beta chains were sequenced, and tight co-correlation was observed between alpha and beta sequence abundances in each sample. Concerning the study's data processing: V gene, J gene and CDR3 annotation of TCR sequences was performed with Decombinator V4. TCRs were defined as expanded if a significant change between any two time points was detected under a Poisson model with p below 0.0001. TCR abundances were normalised to the total number of TCRs sequenced in each sample and reported as counts per million. TRAV1-2 paired with TRAJ12, TRAJ20 or TRAJ33 defined MAIT TCRs, while TRAV10 paired with TRAJ18 defined iNKT TCRs. A search of VDJdb, accessed on 1 November 2021, was run for TCRs annotated to CMV, EBV and SARS-CoV-2, with TCRs annotated for multiple antigens excluded. The raw public reads went through TCRdb reprocessing: fastp at Q25, MiXCR clone calling, in-frame beta chains kept. Each CDR3 protein gets just one entry, which takes the most common genes and DNA from the rows behind it. TCRdb assigned the V and J calls; the authors' analysis was not used. Here the sample has 45,000 to 55,000 distinct CDR3 sequences; roughly an eighth occur a single time. Around 9.6% of the sample is in the top ten clones.

The chain joins TRBV28 to TRBJ2-7, with the D segment possibly TRBD1 or TRBD2, each aligning over 5 bases. The sample consisted of whole blood. The source of this sequence is an adult who was a healthcare worker with PCR-confirmed SARS-CoV-2 infection or an uninfected control (not recorded which). The DNA reads as follows: TGTGCCAGCAGTTTTAAGGGGAGGCAGTACTTC. It encodes CASSFKGRQYF.